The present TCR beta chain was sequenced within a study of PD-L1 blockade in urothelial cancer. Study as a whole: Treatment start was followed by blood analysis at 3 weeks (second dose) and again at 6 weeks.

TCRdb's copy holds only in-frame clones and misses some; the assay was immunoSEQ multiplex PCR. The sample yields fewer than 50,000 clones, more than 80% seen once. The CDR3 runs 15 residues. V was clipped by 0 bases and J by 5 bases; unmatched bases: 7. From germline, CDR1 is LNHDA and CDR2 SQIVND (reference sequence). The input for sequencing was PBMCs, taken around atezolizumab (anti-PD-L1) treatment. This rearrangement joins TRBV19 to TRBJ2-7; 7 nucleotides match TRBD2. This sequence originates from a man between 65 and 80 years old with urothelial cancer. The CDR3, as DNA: TGTGCCAGTAGTATAGAATCGCGGGAGTTCAACGAGCAGTACTTC. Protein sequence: CASSIESREFNEQYF. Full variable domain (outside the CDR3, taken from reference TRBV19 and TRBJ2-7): DGGITQSPKYLFRKEGQNVTLSCEQNLNHDAMYWYRQDPGQGLRLIYYSQIVNDFQKGDIAEGYSVSREKKESFPLTVTSAQKNPTAFYLCASSIESREFNEQYFGPGTRLTVT.